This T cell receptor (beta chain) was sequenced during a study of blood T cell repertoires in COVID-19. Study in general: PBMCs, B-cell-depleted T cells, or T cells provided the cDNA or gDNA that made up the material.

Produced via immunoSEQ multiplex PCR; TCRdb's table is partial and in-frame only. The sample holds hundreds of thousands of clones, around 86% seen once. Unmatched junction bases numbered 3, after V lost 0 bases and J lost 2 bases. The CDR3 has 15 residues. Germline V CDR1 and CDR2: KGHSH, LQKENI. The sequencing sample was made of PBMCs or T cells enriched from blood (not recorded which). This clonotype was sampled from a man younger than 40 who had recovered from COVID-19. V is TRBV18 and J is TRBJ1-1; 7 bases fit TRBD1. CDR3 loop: CASSPPGQINTEAFF. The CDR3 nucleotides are TGTGCCAGCTCACCACCGGGACAGATAAACACTGAAGCTTTCTTT.